These 11 T cell receptor beta chains share one sample of origin, sequenced in a study of cytomegalovirus exposure and HLA in healthy donors. With 60 Vbeta and 13 Jbeta primers, the PCR was carried out. TCRdb keeps only in-frame clones here, not all; method: immunoSEQ multiplex PCR. This table holds about 190,000 clones. Material for sequencing was PBMCs. The receptors stem from a man in his thirties or forties in good health and CMV-seronegative.

The chain links TRBV19 to TRBJ1-2; tentatively, D is TRBD1 (5 bases). The CDR3 has 14 residues. The germline V and J ends were trimmed by 3 bases and 8 bases, with 16 bases remaining between them. In germline, CDR1 is LNHDA, CDR2 SQIVND (reference sequence). Written as DNA, the CDR3 is TGTGCCAGTAGTATGCTGGGACCGGCGGGGGGCTACACCTTC. This sequence encodes CASSMLGPAGGYTF.

The chain recombines TRBV7-3 with TRBJ2-7; TRBD1 aligns across 10 bases. The CDR3 runs to 14 residues. Germline V lookup: CDR1 SGHTA, CDR2 FQGTGA. The V and J ends lost 5 bases and 5 bases, in that order; junction bases with no gene match: 6. The CDR3 DNA sequence: TGTGCCAGCAGCACAGGGACAGGGGTAGACGAGCAGTACTTC. Translated, it gives CASSTGTGVDEQYF.

The rearrangement uses TRBV27 and TRBJ2-7; TRBD1 aligns across 7 bases. With 6 bases clipped from V and 0 bases from J, the junction kept 8 bases outside the gene matches. CDR1 and CDR2 (germline): MNHEY, SMNVEV (reference sequence). The CDR3 runs 15 residues. The CDR3 bases are TGTGCCAGCAGCTTCGGGACAGACTTCTCCTACGAGCAGTACTTC. Protein: CASSFGTDFSYEQYF.

The CDR3 loop is CASSLAAGVETQYF. The CDR3 nucleotides read TGTGCCAGCAGCTTAGCGGCGGGGGTCGAGACCCAGTACTTC. The V gene is TRBV7-7, the J gene TRBJ2-5, with TRBD2 matching over 7 bases. Germline V lookup: CDR1 SSHAT, CDR2 FNYEAQ (reference sequence). The V and J ends lost 0 bases and 5 bases, in that order; junction bases with no gene match: 3. This CDR3 is built from 14 residues.

The V call is TRBV19, the J call TRBJ2-3, with 8 bases identical to TRBD2. In germline, CDR1 is LNHDA, CDR2 SQIVND (reference sequence). J was trimmed by 5 bases and V by 3 bases; bases with no gene match: 10. The CDR3 consists of 16 residues. The CDR3 bases are TGTGCCAGTAGTATTGACGGGAGGGCCAATGGAGATACGCAGTATTTT. It yields the protein CASSIDGRANGDTQYF.

The J gene is TRBJ2-5, the V gene TRBV19; 10 bases align to TRBD2. CDR3 length equals 17 residues. With 4 bases clipped from V and 4 bases from J, the junction kept 12 bases outside the gene matches. Germline loops: CDR1 LNHDA, CDR2 SQIVND (reference sequence). CDR3 amino acids: CASSTPHTSGDIETQYF. The CDR3 DNA follows: TGTGCCAGTAGTACCCCACATACTAGCGGGGACATAGAGACCCAGTACTTC.

The chain joins TRBV7-9 to TRBJ2-2; D may be TRBD2 (6 bases). CDR1 is SEHNR, CDR2 FQNEAQ, per germline (reference sequence). Trimming took 5 bases from V and 7 from J, leaving 23 bases between them. This CDR3 spans 17 amino acids. The CDR3 coding sequence is TGTGCCAGCAGCCCAACGACTAGTTTTAGGGACGTCGGGGAGCTGTTTTTT. Encoded protein: CASSPTTSFRDVGELFF.

This rearrangement joins TRBV9 to TRBJ1-1; 8 bases align to TRBD1. Trimming took 4 bases from V and 1 from J; bases not matched to a gene: 6. This CDR3 spans 15 amino acids. The germline V gene encodes CDR1 SGDLS and CDR2 YYNGEE. This chain's CDR3 is CASSPEGTGNTEAFF. For the CDR3, the DNA is TGTGCCAGCAGCCCGGAGGGGACAGGGAACACTGAAGCTTTCTTT.

The rearrangement joins TRBV19 to TRBJ2-7; 8 positions agree with TRBD1. The germline V gene encodes CDR1 LNHDA and CDR2 SQIVND (reference sequence). V shed 5 bases and J 3 bases; nucleotides not matched to a gene: 6. The CDR3 has 14 residues. The CDR3 spells CASSPWTGSYEQYF. In nucleotides, the CDR3 is TGTGCCAGTAGTCCATGGACAGGGAGCTACGAGCAGTACTTC.

Concerning this clone: At one boundary the junction diverges from the germline segment, which might be a read error. V and J are TRBV29-1 and TRBJ1-2, with TRBD1 as a possible D gene (5 bases). This CDR3 has 14 residues. Germline assignment: CDR1 SQVTM and CDR2 ANQGSEA. The CDR3 sequence: CSVERGEPNYGYAF. CDR3 nucleotides: TGCAGCGTTGAACGGGGGGAACCTAACTATGGCTACGCCTTC.

The J gene is TRBJ1-1, the V gene TRBV27; 7 bases agree with TRBD1. The CDR3 runs to 15 residues. J gave up 5 bases and V 2 bases, and 8 bases lay outside the gene matches. The germline gives CDR1 MNHEY, CDR2 SMNVEV (reference sequence). CDR3 residues: CASSLQRQGRTEAFF. The CDR3, as DNA: TGTGCCAGCAGTTTACAACGACAGGGACGAACTGAAGCTTTCTTT.